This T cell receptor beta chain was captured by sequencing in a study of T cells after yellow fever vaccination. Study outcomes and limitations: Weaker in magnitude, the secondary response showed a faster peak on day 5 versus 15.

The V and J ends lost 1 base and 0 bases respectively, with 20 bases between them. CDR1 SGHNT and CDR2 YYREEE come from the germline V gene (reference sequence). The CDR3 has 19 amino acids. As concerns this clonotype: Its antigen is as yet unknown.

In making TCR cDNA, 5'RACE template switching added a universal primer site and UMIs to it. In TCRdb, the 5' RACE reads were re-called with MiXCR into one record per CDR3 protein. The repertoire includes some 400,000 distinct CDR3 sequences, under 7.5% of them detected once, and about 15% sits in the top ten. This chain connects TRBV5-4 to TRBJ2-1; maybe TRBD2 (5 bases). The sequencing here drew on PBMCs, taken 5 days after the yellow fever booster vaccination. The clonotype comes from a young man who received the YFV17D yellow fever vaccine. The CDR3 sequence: CASSLISRTFPSSYNEQFF. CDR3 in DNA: TGTGCCAGCAGCTTGATTTCGAGGACTTTCCCGAGCTCCTACAATGAGCAGTTCTTC.